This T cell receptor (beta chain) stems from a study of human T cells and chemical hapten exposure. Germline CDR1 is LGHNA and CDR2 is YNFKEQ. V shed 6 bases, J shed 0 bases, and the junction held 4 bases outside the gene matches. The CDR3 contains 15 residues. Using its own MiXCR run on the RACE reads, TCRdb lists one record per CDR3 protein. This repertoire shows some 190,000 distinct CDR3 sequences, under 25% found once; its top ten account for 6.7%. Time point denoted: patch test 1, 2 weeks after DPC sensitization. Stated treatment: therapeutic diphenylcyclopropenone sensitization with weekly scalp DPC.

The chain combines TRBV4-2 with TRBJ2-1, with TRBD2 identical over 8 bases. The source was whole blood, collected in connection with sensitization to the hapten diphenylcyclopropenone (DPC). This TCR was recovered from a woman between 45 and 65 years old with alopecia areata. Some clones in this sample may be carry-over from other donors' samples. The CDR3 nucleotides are TGTGCCAGCAGGCAGAGCGGGAGCTCCTACAATGAGCAGTTCTTC. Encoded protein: CASRQSGSSYNEQFF.